This T cell receptor (beta chain) was documented in a study of spatial heterogeneity in lung cancer. About the study: Each time, sequencing found more beta-chain sequences than alpha-chain sequences. The average appearance count of each unique TCR and UMI combination in raw reads was more than 8.5. Tumor regions showed TCR transcript counts that correlated strongly with a T cell module score from matched bulk RNA-seq. Regarding the study as a whole: Mutation counts in tumors were tracked by counts of expanded intratumoral alpha and beta TCRs. Of the expanded TCRs, ubiquitous and regional counts tracked the counts of ubiquitous and regional nonsynonymous mutations, respectively.

Worth noting for this clonotype: Its target is unknown.

TCRdb recomputed calls from the 5' RACE reads with MiXCR, one row per CDR3 protein. The sample lists some 10,000 distinct CDR3 sequences, over 9.5% occurring once. Indicated time point: sample taken at primary tumor resection. The sequence was collected from a male donor with early-stage non-small cell lung cancer. This sample comprised lung tumor tissue, obtained at surgery.

The CDR3: CSATQGAAGAFF. The CDR3 DNA is TGCAGTGCTACACAGGGGGCGGCGGGAGCTTTCTTT. The J gene is TRBJ1-1, the V gene TRBV20-1; TRBD1 agrees at 9 bases. The CDR3 totals 12 residues. The V gene end was trimmed by 4 bases and the J gene end by 10 bases; junction bases not matched to a gene: 7. Per the germline V gene, CDR1 is DFQATT and CDR2 is SNEGSKA (reference sequence).